These 16 T cell receptor beta chains originate from one sample sequenced in a study of blood T cells in healthy people across ages (dated by TCRdb to 2015 to 2017). Library preparation used 5' RACE. The instrument given in TCRdb is Illumina HiSeq 2500. A second PCR of roughly 6 to 11 cycles was run with a J-beta primer mix and a sample-barcoded 5' primer. TCRdb's own reprocessing of the public reads used fastp at Q25 and MiXCR and kept productive beta chains. Rows are unified per CDR3 protein, each entry keeping the most common DNA and genes. The sample table lists roughly 1,500,000 distinct CDR3 sequences, approximately 38% of them with a count of one. In total, the top ten clones hold 7.9% of the sample. The sequenced sample consisted of blood. These receptors were collected from a young woman in good health.

The table lists this clonotype with a count of one. The J gene is TRBJ1-1, the V gene TRBV5-1; no reliable D call. Germline V gives CDR1 SGHRS, CDR2 YFSETQ. The CDR3 loop spans 18 amino acids. Trimming left V 5 bases short and J 0 bases short, with 23 bases between. CDR3 nucleotide sequence: TGCGCCAGCAGTAAACTAAACACGCCAATGGCCATGAACACTGAAGCTTTCTTT. Protein: CASSKLNTPMAMNTEAFF. The entire variable domain, with the rest obtained from reference TRBV5-1 and TRBJ1-1, is as follows: KAGVTQTPRYLIKTRGQQVTLSCSPISGHRSVSWYQQTPGQGLQFLFEYFSETQRNKGNFPGRFSGRQFSNSRSEMNVSTLELGDSALYLCASSKLNTPMAMNTEAFFGQGTRLTVV.

This clonotype was picked up a small number of times. V and J are TRBV5-1 and TRBJ2-3, with TRBD2 matching 11 bases. CDR3 length: 15 residues. V shed 4 bases and J 6 bases; nucleotides not matched to a gene: 7. Germline V lookup: CDR1 SGHRS, CDR2 YFSETQ. Here the CDR3 DNA reads TGCGCCAGCAGCCGAATAGCGGGAGGGGCGGATACGCAGTATTTT. It specifies CASSRIAGGADTQYF.

The chain combines TRBV19 with TRBJ2-1; D might be TRBD2 (6 bases). The ends were cut back, 1 base at V and 5 bases at J, with 15 bases in the middle. CDR3 length equals 16 residues. Germline lookup yields CDR1 LNHDA and CDR2 SQIVND (reference sequence). The DNA of the CDR3 is TGTGCCAGTAGTATAGGTAAGGTAGCGGATGACAATGAGCAGTTCTTC. It encodes CASSIGKVADDNEQFF. Looking up the rest from reference TRBV19 and TRBJ2-1 gives the full variable domain: DGGITQSPKYLFRKEGQNVTLSCEQNLNHDAMYWYRQDPGQGLRLIYYSQIVNDFQKGDIAEGYSVSREKKESFPLTVTSAQKNPTAFYLCASSIGKVADDNEQFFGPGTRLTVL.

V is TRBV11-2 and J is TRBJ2-1, with 8 bases fitting TRBD2. The CDR3 runs to 14 residues. CDR1 SGHAT and CDR2 FQNNGV come from the germline V gene. With 4 bases clipped from V and 7 bases from J, the junction kept 6 bases outside the gene matches. The CDR3 loop is CASSYHSGENEQFF. The CDR3 coding sequence is TGTGCCAGCAGCTATCATAGCGGGGAGAATGAGCAGTTCTTC.

The chain couples TRBV4-1 to TRBJ2-7, with D uncertain. The end of the DNA aligns better with TRBJ2-5, so the J call may be wrong. CDR3 length equals 15 residues. Germline V gene data show CDR1 as MGHRA and CDR2 as YSYEKL. The chain's CDR3 is CASSPLRVFGETQYF. CDR3 in DNA: TGCGCCAGCAGCCCCCTCCGAGTTTTCGGGGAGACCCAGTACTTC.

The V call is TRBV27, the J call TRBJ2-3; D gene ambiguous. The germline V gene has CDR1 MNHEY and CDR2 SMNVEV (reference sequence). The CDR3 runs to 14 residues. V shed 6 bases and J shed 0 bases, with 10 bases lying between them. The chain's CDR3 is CASSYISSTDTQYF. DNA of the CDR3: TGTGCCAGCAGCTACATATCTAGCACAGATACGCAGTATTTT.

The rearrangement links TRBV10-3 to TRBJ2-7; 7 bases line up with TRBD1. The junction had 5 bases not matched to a gene; V was cut back by 6 bases and J by 0 bases. Per the germline V gene, CDR1 is ENHRY and CDR2 is SYGVKD. The CDR3 is 14 amino acids. The CDR3 sequence is CAIREDRSSYEQYF. CDR3 in DNA: TGTGCCATCAGAGAGGACAGGAGCTCCTACGAGCAGTACTTC.

The chain links TRBV5-1 to TRBJ2-1; TRBD2 aligns across 12 bases. Per germline, CDR1 SGHRS and CDR2 YFSETQ. The CDR3 sequence is 16 residues long. The J segment lost 7 bases and the V segment lost 2 bases, leaving 7 bases of the junction unmatched. CDR3 nucleotides: TGCGCCAGCAGCTTCGCGACTAGCGGGAGCGGGAATGAGCAGTTCTTC. The encoded protein is CASSFATSGSGNEQFF. Full variable domain (outside the CDR3, taken from reference TRBV5-1 and TRBJ2-1): KAGVTQTPRYLIKTRGQQVTLSCSPISGHRSVSWYQQTPGQGLQFLFEYFSETQRNKGNFPGRFSGRQFSNSRSEMNVSTLELGDSALYLCASSFATSGSGNEQFFGPGTRLTVL.

This clonotype was seen more than once but under ten times. The V call is TRBV7-9, the J call TRBJ2-1; D is undetermined. Germline V CDR1 and CDR2: SEHNR, FQNEAQ (reference sequence). This CDR3 contains 17 residues. Trimming removed 4 bases from V and 8 bases from J, with 24 bases in between. In nucleotides, the CDR3 is TGTGCCAGCAGCTATTTCGGTTCGGAAAGGGATAATCATGAGCAGTTCTTC. Translated, it gives CASSYFGSERDNHEQFF.

In regard to this clonotype: One junction end does not reproduce the germline sequence, and a read error may be involved. The chain combines TRBV20-1 with TRBJ1-4; the D gene is possibly TRBD1 (6 bases). This CDR3 comprises 16 residues. Germline values: CDR1 DFQATT, CDR2 SNEGSKA (reference sequence). The CDR3 loop is CSAPPGGNGVNEKPFF. DNA for the CDR3: TGCAGTGCTCCGCCGGGGGGCAACGGCGTTAATGAAAAACCGTTTTTT.

The chain recombines TRBV7-2 with TRBJ2-4; 7 bases map to TRBD2. The V gene end was trimmed by 8 bases and the J gene end by 6 bases; junction bases not matched to a gene: 13. Germline V lookup: CDR1 SGHTA, CDR2 FQGNSA. The CDR3 runs to 15 residues. Here the CDR3 reads CASGGVGRGGNIQYF. CDR3 coding DNA: TGTGCCAGCGGTGGGGTTGGGAGGGGCGGAAACATTCAGTACTTC.

V and J are TRBV20-1 and TRBJ1-2, with a possible D match to TRBD1 (6 bases). This CDR3 has 15 residues. V shed 5 bases and J shed 8 bases, with 24 bases lying between them. Germline CDR1 is DFQATT and CDR2 is SNEGSKA (reference sequence). The CDR3 DNA follows: TGCAGTGCTCCTATTGACAGGATATATTTAGGAGGCTACACCTTC. Amino acid sequence: CSAPIDRIYLGGYTF.

This clonotype came up once. The CDR3 spells CASSLDRGTTGELFF. CDR3 coding DNA: TGTGCCAGCAGTTTGGACAGGGGTACCACCGGGGAGCTGTTTTTT. V is TRBV12-3 or TRBV12-4 and J is TRBJ2-2; 9 bases line up with TRBD1. V lost 3 bases, J lost 4 bases, and 3 bases stayed unmatched. CDR3 length: 15 residues.

J is TRBJ2-1 and V is TRBV7-2; D ambiguous. The CDR3 totals 17 residues. The germline V gene encodes CDR1 SGHTA and CDR2 FQGNSA. V was shortened by 2 bases and J by 1 base, with 15 bases between the two germline ends. Here the CDR3 reads CASSLLGSQGSYNEQFF. CDR3 sequence (DNA): TGTGCCAGCAGCTTACTGGGCTCCCAAGGGTCCTACAATGAGCAGTTCTTC.

This clonotype was detected ten times or more. The junction departs from germline at one end; a sequencing error may be responsible. The chain recombines TRBV28 with TRBJ2-7; D is ambiguous. The CDR3 runs to 11 residues. Per the germline V gene, CDR1 is MDHEN and CDR2 is SYDVKM. The CDR3 DNA sequence: TGCGCCAGCAGGAAAACCTACGAGCAGTACTTC. Encoded protein: CASRKTYEQYF.

The gene calls are TRBV28 and TRBJ1-1; D is perhaps TRBD1 (6 bases). The CDR3 is 14 residues long. The germline V gene encodes CDR1 MDHEN and CDR2 SYDVKM. Trimming pared 7 bases from V and 5 bases from J, leaving 17 bases between. The CDR3 nucleotides read TGTGCCAGCACTGTTACGGGGGGCTGGACTGAAGCTTTCTTT. The encoded protein is CASTVTGGWTEAFF. Full variable domain (outside the CDR3, taken from reference TRBV28 and TRBJ1-1): DVKVTQSSRYLVKRTGEKVFLECVQDMDHENMFWYRQDPGLGLRLIYFSYDVKMKEKGDIPEGYSVSREKKERFSLILESASTNQTSMYLCASTVTGGWTEAFFGQGTRLTVV.